Each of the 22 T cell receptor beta chains below was sequenced from the same sample in a study of cytomegalovirus exposure and HLA in healthy donors. Both 60 Vbeta primers and 13 Jbeta primers went into the PCR. Method: immunoSEQ multiplex PCR; TCRdb's copy keeps in-frame clones and lacks some. Altogether 150,000 or so clones are present, 75% to 90% being singletons, with the ten largest covering around 4.1%. The sample comprised PBMCs. Receptors were obtained from a woman aged 45-60 years in good health and CMV-seropositive.

The chain is built from TRBV7-2 and TRBJ1-3; D uncertain. With 0 bases removed from V and 4 bases from J, the gap between germline ends came to 13 bases. The V gene's germline CDR1 is SGHTA and CDR2 FQGNSA. The CDR3 length is 16 residues. The CDR3 loop is CASSLALGVVGNTIYF. CDR3 nucleotides: TGTGCCAGCAGCTTAGCGCTCGGGGTTGTCGGAAACACCATATATTTT.

In nucleotides, the CDR3 is TGTGCCAGCAGCTTTTCAGGGTCCACAGATACGCAGTATTTT. Its protein product is CASSFSGSTDTQYF. The chain joins TRBV5-4 to TRBJ2-3, with D perhaps matching TRBD1 (5 bases). The CDR3 loop spans 14 amino acids. Germline CDR1 SGHNT, CDR2 YYREEE (reference sequence). V was clipped by 2 bases and J by 2 bases, with 9 bases between them.

This clone was detected a few times. The chain recombines TRBV9 with TRBJ2-2; TRBD2 is a possible D gene (5 bases). Germline loops: CDR1 SGDLS, CDR2 YYNGEE. V dropped 3 bases and J dropped 13 bases, with 7 bases sitting between them. The CDR3 runs to 10 residues. CDR3 sequence reads: CASSGGGLFF. CDR3 DNA: TGTGCCAGCAGCGGCGGAGGGCTGTTTTTT.

The CDR3 reads CASSLTGTSGRETQYF. CDR3 nucleotide sequence: TGCGCCAGCAGCTTGACTGGGACTAGCGGGAGAGAGACCCAGTACTTC. The chain employs TRBV5-1 and TRBJ2-5, with 14 nucleotides matching TRBD2. From germline, CDR1 is SGHRS and CDR2 YFSETQ. This CDR3 contains 16 residues. V dropped 1 base and J dropped 4; count of bases not matched to a gene: 3.

This chain connects TRBV5-1 to TRBJ2-7, with unresolved D. CDR1 and CDR2 (germline): SGHRS, YFSETQ. V lost 0 bases to trimming and J lost 0 bases, with 13 bases between them. CDR3 length: 16 amino acids. CDR3 in amino acids: CASSLVPRSSSYEQYF. The CDR3, as DNA: TGCGCCAGCAGCTTGGTTCCCCGTTCGTCCTCCTACGAGCAGTACTTC.

The DNA of the CDR3 is TGCGCCAGCAGTAATGGACTAGCGGAGGCCAATGAGCAGTTCTTC. Its translation: CASSNGLAEANEQFF. The J gene is TRBJ2-1, the V gene TRBV5-1; TRBD2 agrees at 10 bases. The CDR3 runs 15 residues. V dropped 5 bases and J dropped 6; count of bases not matched to a gene: 8. Germline V gene sequence: CDR1 SGHRS, CDR2 YFSETQ.

The chain has TRBV5-5 and TRBJ1-1, with D uncertain. The CDR3 length is 15 residues. Per the germline V gene, CDR1 is SGHKS and CDR2 is YYEKEE (reference sequence). With 5 bases removed from V and 0 bases from J, the gap between germline ends came to 14 bases. The CDR3 DNA sequence: TGTGCCAGCAGTTTGCCGGGATCTATGAACACTGAAGCTTTCTTT. Amino acid sequence: CASSLPGSMNTEAFF.

This sequence joins TRBV6-1 and TRBJ2-3; D is perhaps TRBD1 (6 bases). Germline CDR1 is MNHNS and CDR2 is SASEGT. Trimming stripped 1 base from V and 2 bases from J, with 10 bases between. The CDR3 has 15 residues. The CDR3 is CASSEVGGPTDTQYF. CDR3 sequence (DNA): TGTGCCAGCAGTGAAGTTGGGGGCCCCACAGATACGCAGTATTTT.

The chain links TRBV7-6 to TRBJ1-4; a weak D match, TRBD1 (6 bases). Trimming removed 3 bases at V and 4 bases at J, with 9 bases between. CDR1 and CDR2 (germline): SGHVS, FNYEAQ. This CDR3 region has 14 residues. The CDR3, as DNA: TGTGCCAGCAGCTTGGACAGCCTTAATGAAAAACTGTTTTTT. This encodes CASSLDSLNEKLFF.

CDR3 loop: CASSLMEGLFNEQFF. CDR3 coding DNA: TGCGCCAGCAGCTTGATGGAGGGCCTCTTCAATGAGCAGTTCTTC. The chain carries TRBV5-1 and TRBJ2-1, with D maybe TRBD2 (6 bases). The length of the CDR3 is 15 residues. The V gene's germline CDR1 is SGHRS and CDR2 YFSETQ. Trimming removed 1 base from V and 6 bases from J, with 14 bases in between.

CDR3 protein: CASRKGVPWNEQFF. The DNA of the CDR3 is TGTGCCAGCAGGAAGGGGGTGCCGTGGAATGAGCAGTTCTTC. The chain combines TRBV7-2 with TRBJ2-1, with D maybe TRBD1 (6 bases). CDR3 length: 14 residues. Germline lookup yields CDR1 SGHTA and CDR2 FQGNSA. V was clipped by 6 bases and J by 7 bases, with 16 bases between them.

The V gene is TRBV14, the J gene TRBJ1-1; D is ambiguous. V shed 4 bases and J shed 1 base, with 7 bases lying between them. Per the germline V gene, CDR1 is SGHDN and CDR2 is FVKESK. CDR3 length equals 13 residues. CDR3 coding DNA: TGTGCCAGCAGCCTTTCCCGGAACACTGAAGCTTTCTTT. Protein: CASSLSRNTEAFF.

This clone was seen more than once but under ten times. The chain joins TRBV23-1 to TRBJ1-5; a possible D gene is TRBD1 (6 bases). TRBV23-1 is classed as an ORF, of uncertain function. There are 14 residues in the CDR3. Trimming left V 4 bases short and J 8 bases short, with 15 bases between. CDR3 residues: CASSPRGDSKPQHF. The CDR3 bases are TGCGCCAGCAGTCCCAGGGGCGACTCAAAGCCCCAGCATTTT.

V and J are TRBV7-2 and TRBJ2-2; perhaps TRBD2 as D (5 bases). Germline values: CDR1 SGHTA, CDR2 FQGNSA. The CDR3 is 15 residues long. V was cut by 2 bases and J by 5 bases, with 12 bases left in between. The CDR3 DNA follows: TGTGCCAGCAGCTTAAGGCGGGCCGGGACCGGGGAGCTGTTTTTT. Translating gives CASSLRRAGTGELFF.

The V call is TRBV30, the J call TRBJ1-6, with TRBD1 identical over 7 bases. The CDR3 length is 14 residues. The germline V gene encodes CDR1 GTSNPN and CDR2 SVGIG (reference sequence). The ends lost 5 bases at V and 3 bases at J; junction bases unmatched: 4. CDR3 nucleotides: TGTGCCTGGGGGACAGATAACTATAATTCACCCCTCCACTTT. Amino acids: CAWGTDNYNSPLHF.

The genes are TRBV9 and TRBJ2-7; 7 bases are a match to TRBD2. There are 15 residues in the CDR3. The germline gives CDR1 SGDLS, CDR2 YYNGEE. V was pared by 4 bases and J by 0 bases, with 7 bases of the junction left unmatched. CDR3 in DNA: TGTGCCAGCAGCCCAACAGCGGGAAGCTCCTACGAGCAGTACTTC. Protein sequence: CASSPTAGSSYEQYF.

The genes are TRBV5-1 and TRBJ1-1; D is perhaps TRBD1 (5 bases). CDR1 is SGHRS and CDR2 is YFSETQ in the germline V gene. Trimming removed 5 bases at V and 5 bases at J, with 13 bases between. The CDR3 has 13 amino acids. The CDR3 loop reads CASRYRLGTEAFF. The CDR3 DNA is TGCGCCAGCAGATACAGGTTAGGGACTGAAGCTTTCTTT.

This clone was seen a single time. The chain is built from TRBV27 and TRBJ2-5; 11 bases match TRBD2. V lost 6 bases, J lost 5 bases, and 8 bases stayed unmatched. Germline V gene sequence: CDR1 MNHEY, CDR2 SMNVEV (reference sequence). The CDR3 runs 15 residues. CDR3 sequence reads: CASSPGLAVRETQYF. The CDR3 coding sequence is TGTGCCAGCAGCCCGGGACTAGCGGTACGGGAGACCCAGTACTTC.

As for this clone: Additional DNA sequences in this sample encode the identical CDR3. The chain couples TRBV15 to TRBJ2-5; D is uncertain. The germline gives CDR1 LNHNV, CDR2 YYDKDF (reference sequence). This CDR3 is 13 amino acids long. Trimming stripped 0 bases from V and 0 bases from J, with 2 bases between. In DNA, the CDR3 is TGTGCCACCAGCAGAGATAACCAAGAGACCCAGTACTTC. As protein: CATSRDNQETQYF.

This chain links TRBV4-1 with TRBJ1-2; 7 bases map to TRBD1. Germline CDR1 MGHRA, CDR2 YSYEKL. The V gene end was trimmed by 1 base and the J gene end by 3 bases; junction bases not matched to a gene: 5. The CDR3 runs to 15 residues. In DNA, the CDR3 is TGCGCCAGCAGCCAAGGGAACAGGGGAGACTATGGCTACACCTTC. This codes for CASSQGNRGDYGYTF.

V is TRBV28 and J is TRBJ1-1; 9 bases are a match to TRBD1. The trim removed 2 bases at V and 5 bases at J, leaving 3 bases unmatched. Germline-derived CDR1 and CDR2 are MDHEN and SYDVKM. The CDR3 has 14 amino acids. The CDR3 region is CASSLGTGLTEAFF. The CDR3 DNA reads TGTGCCAGCAGTTTAGGGACAGGGCTTACTGAAGCTTTCTTT.

The CDR3 sequence is CASSQSRRETQYF. The CDR3 region has the DNA TGTGCCAGCAGCCAATCGCGCAGGGAGACCCAGTACTTC. The chain recombines TRBV16 with TRBJ2-5; D is undetermined. The V end was cut by 0 bases, the J end by 5 bases, with 7 bases between. This CDR3 has 13 amino acids. From germline, CDR1 is KGHSY and CDR2 FQNENV.